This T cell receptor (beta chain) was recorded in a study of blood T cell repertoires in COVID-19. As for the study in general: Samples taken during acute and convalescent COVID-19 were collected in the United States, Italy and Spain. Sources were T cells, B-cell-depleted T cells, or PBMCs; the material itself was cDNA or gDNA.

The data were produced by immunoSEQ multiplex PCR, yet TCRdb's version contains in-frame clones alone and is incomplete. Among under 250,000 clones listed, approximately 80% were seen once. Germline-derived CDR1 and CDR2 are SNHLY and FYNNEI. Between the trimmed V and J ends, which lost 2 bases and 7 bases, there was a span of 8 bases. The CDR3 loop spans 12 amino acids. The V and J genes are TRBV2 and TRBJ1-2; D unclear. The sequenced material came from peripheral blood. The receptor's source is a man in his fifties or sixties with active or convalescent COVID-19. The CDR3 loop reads CASSERTVGYTF. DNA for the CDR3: TGTGCCAGCAGTGAACGAACGGTTGGCTACACCTTC.